The 24 T cell receptor beta chains listed next were all sequenced from one sample in a study of naive and memory T cell subsets. Study-level results: A few larger clonotypes appeared in naive repertoires, especially CD8, possibly memory cells re-expressing CD45RA.

An equimolar mix of two oligonucleotides served as the beta constant-region primer for TRBC1 and TRBC2. Four rounds of PCR amplified the ligated cDNA using nested alpha and beta constant-region primers plus SP2. TCRdb re-called the UMI-ligation and nested PCR reads with MiXCR, one entry per CDR3 protein. The table lists 85,000 to 130,000 distinct CDR3 sequences, more than 14% of them singletons. The antigens of these receptors remain unknown. Sequenced sample: naive CD8+ T cells from blood. The receptors here all came from a human donor in good health.

The CDR3: CASSLSRAGQTENIQYF. In nucleotides, the CDR3 is TGTGCCAGCAGTTTGTCGAGGGCCGGGCAGACCGAAAACATTCAGTACTTC. The chain couples TRBV12-3 or TRBV12-4 to TRBJ2-4, with a possible D match to TRBD2 (5 bases). Trimming cost V 3 bases and J 5 bases, with 20 bases left between them. The CDR3 has 17 residues.

A few counts support this clonotype. The V and J genes are TRBV3-2 and TRBJ1-2; the table's D call, TRBD1, has no DNA check behind it. TRBV3-2 is a pseudogene segment. This CDR3 is 14 amino acids long. In DNA form, the CDR3 reads TGTGCCAGCAGATGGACAGGGGGCGACTATGGCTACACCTTC. Amino acids: CASRWTGGDYGYTF.

This clonotype came up a few times. V is TRBV11-3 and J is TRBJ1-3; D not certain. V lost 4 bases and J lost 2, with 9 bases in between. Germline V gene lookup returns CDR1 SGHNT and CDR2 YENEEA. CDR3 size: 14 residues. CDR3 region: CASSSHTTGNTIYF. The CDR3 nucleotides are TGTGCCAGCAGCTCGCATACTACTGGAAACACCATATATTTT.

The rearrangement links TRBV7-8 to TRBJ2-5; unclear D gene. This CDR3 spans 15 amino acids. The ends were cut back, 1 base at V and 1 base at J, with 10 bases in the middle. CDR1 and CDR2 from the germline V gene are SGHVS and FQNEAQ. This CDR3 is CASSLVPGIQETQYF. The CDR3 DNA reads as TGTGCCAGCAGCTTAGTGCCGGGTATCCAAGAGACCCAGTACTTC.

This clonotype was counted many times. The V and J genes are TRBV28 and TRBJ2-7, with TRBD1 matching over 9 bases. The CDR3 totals 12 residues. CDR1 and CDR2 from the germline V gene are MDHEN and SYDVKM. V was pared by 7 bases and J by 6 bases, with 4 bases of the junction left unmatched. In DNA, the CDR3 is TGTGCCAGCACGCGACAGGGGGTCGAGCAGTACTTC. It codes for CASTRQGVEQYF. Supplemented by reference TRBV28 and TRBJ2-7, the full variable domain reads DVKVTQSSRYLVKRTGEKVFLECVQDMDHENMFWYRQDPGLGLRLIYFSYDVKMKEKGDIPEGYSVSREKKERFSLILESASTNQTSMYLCASTRQGVEQYFGPGTRLTVT.

This clonotype was seen repeatedly, ten times or more. The chain recombines TRBV25-1 with TRBJ2-6; D may be TRBD1 (6 bases). The CDR3 spans 18 residues. Germline assignment: CDR1 MGHDK and CDR2 SYGVNS. V lost 2 bases and J 0 bases, leaving 14 bases between the germline ends. The CDR3: CASSENGQKLSGANVLTF. Written as DNA, the CDR3 is TGTGCCAGCAGTGAAAACGGACAGAAGCTCTCTGGGGCCAACGTCCTGACTTTC.

This clonotype appeared many times. J is TRBJ1-5 and V is TRBV12-3 or TRBV12-4, with 7 bases aligning to TRBD1. The CDR3 runs to 16 residues. V gave up 4 bases and J gave up 5 bases; unmatched junction bases: 11. CDR3 loop: CASSSQGWQGDQPQHF. The CDR3, as DNA: TGTGCCAGCAGTTCCCAGGGGTGGCAGGGGGATCAGCCCCAGCATTTT.

This clonotype was detected only a few times. The chain combines TRBV15 with TRBJ2-2; D unclear. Trimming pared 5 bases from V and 6 bases from J, leaving 10 bases between. The CDR3 covers 13 residues. Germline V gene sequence: CDR1 LNHNV, CDR2 YYDKDF (reference sequence). The CDR3 sequence: CATSLVVPGELFF. The CDR3 DNA reads as TGTGCCACCAGCCTGGTTGTCCCCGGGGAGCTGTTTTTT.

The V call is TRBV2, the J call TRBJ2-3; D remains ambiguous. Germline CDR1 and CDR2: SNHLY and FYNNEI. Trimming stripped 5 bases from V and 1 base from J, with 13 bases between. The CDR3 has 15 amino acids. CDR3 nucleotide sequence: TGTGCCAGCAGTTTTATCCACGGCGGCACAGATACGCAGTATTTT. Its translation is CASSFIHGGTDTQYF.

This clonotype has a handful of counts. This rearrangement joins TRBV6-1 to TRBJ1-5; D gene uncertain. Germline V lookup: CDR1 MNHNS, CDR2 SASEGT. The V and J ends lost 3 bases and 1 base respectively, with 7 bases between them. The CDR3 totals 14 residues. The CDR3 spells CASSEIESNQPQHF. The CDR3 bases are TGTGCCAGCAGTGAGATTGAGAGCAATCAGCCCCAGCATTTT.

This clonotype has only a few counts. The chain has TRBV20-1 and TRBJ1-6; D may be TRBD1 (6 bases). Trimming left V 0 bases short and J 4 bases short, with 16 bases between. The germline V gene encodes CDR1 DFQATT and CDR2 SNEGSKA (reference sequence). The length of the CDR3 is 17 residues. CDR3 DNA sequence: TGCAGTGCTAGAGATGGTCAGGGGCCTATATATAATTCACCCCTCCACTTT. Its translation: CSARDGQGPIYNSPLHF.

This clonotype was counted a few times. The V call is TRBV11-2, the J call TRBJ2-5; 14 positions match TRBD2. V lost 5 bases, J lost 4 bases, and 3 bases stayed unmatched. Germline-derived CDR1 and CDR2 are SGHAT and FQNNGV. CDR3 length equals 15 residues. This CDR3 is CASSAGLAGAETQYF. The CDR3 nucleotides are TGTGCCAGCAGCGCGGGACTAGCGGGGGCAGAGACCCAGTACTTC. The full variable domain, completed using reference TRBV11-2 and TRBJ2-5, is EAGVAQSPRYKIIEKRQSVAFWCNPISGHATLYWYQQILGQGPKLLIQFQNNGVVDDSQLPKDRFSAERLKGVDSTLKIQPAKLEDSAVYLCASSAGLAGAETQYFGPGTRLLVL.

This clonotype was recorded at least ten times. The chain uses TRBV4-3 and TRBJ1-6; D is perhaps TRBD1 (6 bases). V dropped 4 bases and J dropped 5 bases, with 12 bases sitting between them. This CDR3 comprises 15 residues. Germline loops: CDR1 LGHNA, CDR2 YSLEER. In DNA form, the CDR3 reads TGCGCCAGCAGCCCCCGGACAGATAATAATTCACCCCTCCACTTT. This encodes CASSPRTDNNSPLHF.

This clonotype was observed at least ten times. The chain employs TRBV5-6 and TRBJ2-1; the D call may be TRBD1 or TRBD2 (5 bases each). CDR1 is SGHDT, CDR2 YYEEEE, per germline. Trimming shortened V by 2 bases and J by 8 bases, and 11 bases separated the two germline ends. The CDR3 loop spans 13 amino acids. CDR3 in DNA: TGTGCCAGCAGCTTTTCCGGGACCCATGAGCAGTTCTTC. Protein: CASSFSGTHEQFF.

The V and J genes are TRBV7-9 and TRBJ2-1; weak D call: TRBD2 (5 bases). Germline V gives CDR1 SEHNR, CDR2 FQNEAQ (reference sequence). V lost 6 bases and J lost 5, with 11 bases in between. The CDR3 is made up of 13 amino acids. CDR3 amino acids: CASRVTMNNEQFF. In DNA form, the CDR3 reads TGTGCCAGCAGAGTGACTATGAACAATGAGCAGTTCTTC.

This chain links TRBV19 with TRBJ2-7; tentatively, D is TRBD1 (8 bases). The CDR3 length is 17 residues. V dropped 3 bases and J dropped 2 bases, with 20 bases sitting between them. Germline CDR1 LNHDA, CDR2 SQIVND (reference sequence). CDR3 nucleotides: TGTGCCAGTAGTATCCTCCCGTTACAGGGGGGGACCTACGAGCAGTACTTC. It yields the protein CASSILPLQGGTYEQYF.

There are a few counts of this clonotype. The V gene is TRBV7-4, the J gene TRBJ2-5; D gene ambiguous. From germline, CDR1 is SGHVT and CDR2 SQSDAQ. Trimming stripped 2 bases from V and 4 bases from J, with 8 bases between. The CDR3 runs 13 residues. The CDR3, as DNA: TGTGCCAGCAGCTTATTAACTCTAGAGACCCAGTACTTC. Its protein product is CASSLLTLETQYF.

The sample holds a few counts of this clonotype. The chain recombines TRBV9 with TRBJ2-2, with TRBD1 matching 7 bases. The CDR3 consists of 14 residues. J gave up 2 bases and V 3 bases, and 1 base lay outside the gene matches. Germline assignment: CDR1 SGDLS and CDR2 YYNGEE. The DNA of the CDR3 is TGTGCCAGCAGCGGACAGGGAAACACCGGGGAGCTGTTTTTT. Its translation: CASSGQGNTGELFF.

There are a few counts of this clonotype. V and J are TRBV11-1 and TRBJ1-2; 7 bases agree with TRBD1. J gave up 4 bases and V 0 bases, and 2 bases lay outside the gene matches. Germline-derived CDR1 and CDR2 are SGHAT and FQDESV (reference sequence). The CDR3 has 14 residues. CDR3 in DNA: TGTGCCAGCAGCTTAGCGGACAGGACCTATGGCTACACCTTC. It translates to CASSLADRTYGYTF.

The chain combines TRBV3-1 with TRBJ2-7; D is uncertain. This CDR3 spans 13 amino acids. Germline V lookup: CDR1 LGHDT, CDR2 YNNKEL (reference sequence). Trimming pared 3 bases from V and 2 bases from J, leaving 8 bases between. CDR3 DNA sequence: TGTGCCAGCAGCCACGGGTCTCCCTACGAGCAGTACTTC. It yields the protein CASSHGSPYEQYF.

This clonotype has a handful of counts. The chain couples TRBV11-2 to TRBJ2-3; D may match TRBD1 or TRBD2 (5 bases each). The CDR3 runs 15 residues. V was clipped by 4 bases and J by 4 bases, with 15 bases between them. Germline V gene data show CDR1 as SGHAT and CDR2 as FQNNGV. The chain's CDR3 is CASSSLRDPSDTQYF. CDR3 bases: TGTGCCAGCAGCTCCCTCCGGGACCCCTCAGATACGCAGTATTTT.

This clonotype was picked up many times. The chain carries TRBV29-1 and TRBJ1-2; weak D call: TRBD1 (5 bases). V dropped 3 bases and J dropped 5 bases, with 10 bases sitting between them. Germline V gives CDR1 SQVTM, CDR2 ANQGSEA. CDR3 length: 12 residues. The CDR3 is CSVDTQGYGYTF. The DNA of the CDR3 is TGCAGCGTTGATACGCAGGGTTATGGCTACACCTTC.

This clonotype was observed many times. This chain joins TRBV18 and TRBJ2-1; TRBD1 agrees at 7 bases. The CDR3 loop spans 16 amino acids. V gave up 3 bases and J gave up 5 bases; unmatched junction bases: 10. Germline lookup yields CDR1 KGHSH and CDR2 LQKENI. CDR3 DNA sequence: TGTGCCAGCTCACCCCTTGACAGGGTATTAGACAATGAGCAGTTCTTC. Residues: CASSPLDRVLDNEQFF.

This clonotype was seen ten or more times. The gene calls are TRBV5-6 and TRBJ2-1, with a tentative D call TRBD1 (5 bases). The CDR3 consists of 13 residues. CDR1 is SGHDT, CDR2 YYEEEE, per germline. V dropped 0 bases and J dropped 7 bases, with 8 bases sitting between them. CDR3 protein: CASSLAGFNEQFF. The CDR3 DNA sequence: TGTGCCAGCAGCTTGGCAGGGTTTAATGAGCAGTTCTTC. Together with reference TRBV5-6 and TRBJ2-1, the CDR3 gives the full variable domain: DAGVTQSPTHLIKTRGQQVTLRCSPKSGHDTVSWYQQALGQGPQFIFQYYEEEERQRGNFPDRFSGHQFPNYSSELNVNALLLGDSALYLCASSLAGFNEQFFGPGTRLTVL.